Described below is a single T cell receptor beta chain sequence and its context. Per the original methods: From reference gene primer amplification, estimates of nucleated cell counts were derived. Using immunoSEQ multiplex PCR, the repertoire was profiled, and TCRdb retains in-frame clones only, with some absent. For V, J and clone size, that table is used; D and trimming come from the DNA. This repertoire shows 150,000 to 200,000 clones, about nine tenths found once; its top ten account for about 1.4%. The sample comes from a study of blood T cell repertoires in COVID-19. Overall study context: Donors in the United States, Italy and Spain gave samples during acute or convalescent COVID-19. The analysed material was cDNA or gDNA that came from T cells, B-cell-depleted T cells, or PBMCs.

The TCR comes from a woman aged 45-59 years with acute or convalescent COVID-19. The sequencing input was peripheral blood.

The DNA for the CDR3 is TGTGCCATCAGAAAGGGACAGGGGAGGGATACGCAGTATTTT. Encoded protein: CAIRKGQGRDTQYF. The chain has TRBV10-3 and TRBJ2-3; the match to TRBD1 covers 10 bases. The V segment lost 6 bases and the J segment 6 bases; nucleotides outside the gene matches: 6. This CDR3 spans 14 amino acids. From germline, CDR1 is ENHRY and CDR2 SYGVKD.